One TCR beta chain is described in this entry. Its specificity is unknown. Trimming pared 0 bases from V and 9 bases from J, leaving 10 bases between. CDR1 is SGHKS, CDR2 YYEKEE, per germline (reference sequence). The CDR3 has 14 residues. This entry is derived from a study of T cell responses to AZD1222 COVID-19 vaccine. Broader study findings: A reported finding is that nearly half of spike-specific TCRs target unmutated variant regions.

Sequencing used immunoSEQ multiplex PCR; TCRdb keeps in-frame clones, though not all of them. This table holds about 100,000 clones, around 83% found once. The specimen was peripheral blood, collected on day 0 of AZD1222 vaccination. The sequence came from an adult in good health. The chain links TRBV5-5 to TRBJ1-6, with D unresolved. The CDR3 reads CASSLDGSSSPLHF. For the CDR3, the DNA is TGTGCCAGCAGCTTGGATGGCTCAAGTTCACCCCTCCACTTT. The full variable domain, its missing parts supplied by reference TRBV5-5 and TRBJ1-6, is DAGVTQSPTHLIKTRGQQVTLRCSPISGHKSVSWYQQVLGQGPQFIFQYYEKEERGRGNFPDRFSARQFPNYSSELNVNALLLGDSALYLCASSLDGSSSPLHFGNGTRLTVT.